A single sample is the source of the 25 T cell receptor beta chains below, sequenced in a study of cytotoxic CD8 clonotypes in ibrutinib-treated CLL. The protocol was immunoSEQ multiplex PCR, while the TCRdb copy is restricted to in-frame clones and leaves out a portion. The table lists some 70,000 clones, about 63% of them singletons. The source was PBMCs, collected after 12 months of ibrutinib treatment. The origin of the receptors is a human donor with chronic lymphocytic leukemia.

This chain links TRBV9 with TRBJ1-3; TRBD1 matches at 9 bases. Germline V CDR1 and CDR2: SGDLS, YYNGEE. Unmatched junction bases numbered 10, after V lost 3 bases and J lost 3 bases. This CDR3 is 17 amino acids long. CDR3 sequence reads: CASSAPDRGRFGNTIYF. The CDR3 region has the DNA TGTGCCAGCAGCGCCCCCGACAGGGGGAGGTTTGGAAACACCATATATTTT.

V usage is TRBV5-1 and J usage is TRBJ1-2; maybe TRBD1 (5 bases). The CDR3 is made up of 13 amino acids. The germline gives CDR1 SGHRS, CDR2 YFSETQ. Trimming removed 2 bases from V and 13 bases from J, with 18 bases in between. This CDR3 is CASSLEQVSPPTF. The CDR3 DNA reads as TGCGCCAGCAGCTTAGAACAGGTATCCCCCCCCACCTTC.

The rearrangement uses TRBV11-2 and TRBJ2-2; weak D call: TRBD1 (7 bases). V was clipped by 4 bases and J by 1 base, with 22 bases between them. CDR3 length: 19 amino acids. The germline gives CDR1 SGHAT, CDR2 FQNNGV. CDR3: CASSSHRGTVNRNTGELFF. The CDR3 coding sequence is TGTGCCAGCAGCTCCCACCGCGGGACAGTTAACCGGAACACCGGGGAGCTGTTTTTT.

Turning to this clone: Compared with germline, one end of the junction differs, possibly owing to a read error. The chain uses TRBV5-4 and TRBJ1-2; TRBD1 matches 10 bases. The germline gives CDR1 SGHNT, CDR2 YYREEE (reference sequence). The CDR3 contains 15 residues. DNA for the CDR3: TGTGCCAGCAGCCCAGACAGGGGGCTTAACTCTGGCTACACCTTC. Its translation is CASSPDRGLNSGYTF.

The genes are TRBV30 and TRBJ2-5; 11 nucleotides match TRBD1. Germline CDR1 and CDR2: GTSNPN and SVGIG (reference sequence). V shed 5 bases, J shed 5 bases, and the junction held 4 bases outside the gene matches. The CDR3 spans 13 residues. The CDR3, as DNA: TGTGCCTGGGCCGGGACAGGGGGGGAGACCCAGTACTTC. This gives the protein CAWAGTGGETQYF.

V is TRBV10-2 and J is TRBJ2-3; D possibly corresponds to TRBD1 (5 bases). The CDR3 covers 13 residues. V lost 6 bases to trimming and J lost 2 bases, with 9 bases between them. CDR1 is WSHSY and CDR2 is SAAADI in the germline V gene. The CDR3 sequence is CASRETATDTQYF. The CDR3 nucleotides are TGCGCCAGCAGGGAGACAGCCACAGATACGCAGTATTTT.

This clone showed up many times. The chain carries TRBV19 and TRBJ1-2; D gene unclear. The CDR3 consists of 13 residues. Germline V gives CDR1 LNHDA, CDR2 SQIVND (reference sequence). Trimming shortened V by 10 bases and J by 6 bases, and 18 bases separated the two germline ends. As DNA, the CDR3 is TGTGCCACGGCTCGGGCGGGGTCGCATGGCTACACCTTC. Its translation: CATARAGSHGYTF.

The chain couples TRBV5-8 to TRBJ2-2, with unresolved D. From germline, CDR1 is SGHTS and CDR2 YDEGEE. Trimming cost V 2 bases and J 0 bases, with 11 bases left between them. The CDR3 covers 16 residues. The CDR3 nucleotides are TGTGCCAGCAGCTTACGCAGCGCGGCGAACACCGGGGAGCTGTTTTTT. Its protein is CASSLRSAANTGELFF.

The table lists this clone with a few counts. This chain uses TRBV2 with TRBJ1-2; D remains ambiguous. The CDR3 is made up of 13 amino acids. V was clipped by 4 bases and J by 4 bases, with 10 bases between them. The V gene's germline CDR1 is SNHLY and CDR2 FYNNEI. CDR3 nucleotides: TGTGCCAGCAGTGGTCAGCCGATCTATGGCTACACCTTC. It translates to CASSGQPIYGYTF.

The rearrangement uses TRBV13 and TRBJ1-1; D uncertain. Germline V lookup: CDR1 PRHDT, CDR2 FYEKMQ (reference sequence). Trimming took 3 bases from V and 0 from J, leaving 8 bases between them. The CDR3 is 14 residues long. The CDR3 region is CASSFFSMNTEAFF. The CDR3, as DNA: TGTGCCAGCAGCTTCTTCAGCATGAACACTGAAGCTTTCTTT.

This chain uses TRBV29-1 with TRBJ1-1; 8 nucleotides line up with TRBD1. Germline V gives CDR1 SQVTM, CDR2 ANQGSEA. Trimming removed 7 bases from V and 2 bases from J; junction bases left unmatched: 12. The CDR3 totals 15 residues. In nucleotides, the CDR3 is TGCAGCGGTTATAGTGTAGGGACAGGAAACACTGAAGCTTTCTTT. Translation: CSGYSVGTGNTEAFF.

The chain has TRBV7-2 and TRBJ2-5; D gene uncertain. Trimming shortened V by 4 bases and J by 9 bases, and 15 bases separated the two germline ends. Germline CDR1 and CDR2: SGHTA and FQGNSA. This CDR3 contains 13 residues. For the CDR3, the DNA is TGTGCCAGCAGCTCTACTCCTGAGGTGGCCCAGTACTTC. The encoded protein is CASSSTPEVAQYF.

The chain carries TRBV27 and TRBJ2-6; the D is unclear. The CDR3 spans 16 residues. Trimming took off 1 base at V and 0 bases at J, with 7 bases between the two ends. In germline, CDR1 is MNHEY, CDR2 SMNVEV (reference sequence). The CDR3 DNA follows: TGTGCCAGCAGTTTATGGCCGAGCTCTGGGGCCAACGTCCTGACTTTC. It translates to CASSLWPSSGANVLTF.

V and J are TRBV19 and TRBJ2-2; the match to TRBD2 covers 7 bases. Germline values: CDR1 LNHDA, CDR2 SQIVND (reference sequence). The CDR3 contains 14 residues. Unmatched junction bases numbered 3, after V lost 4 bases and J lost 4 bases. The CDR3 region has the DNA TGTGCCAGTAGTACTCCGGGGGGCACCGGGGAGCTGTTTTTT. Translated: CASSTPGGTGELFF.

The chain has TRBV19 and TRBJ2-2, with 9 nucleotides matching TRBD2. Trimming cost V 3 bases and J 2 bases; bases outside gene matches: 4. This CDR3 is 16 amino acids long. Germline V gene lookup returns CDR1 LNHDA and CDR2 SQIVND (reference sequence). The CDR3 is CASSMWTSDNTGELFF. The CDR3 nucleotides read TGTGCCAGTAGTATGTGGACTAGCGACAACACCGGGGAGCTGTTTTTT.

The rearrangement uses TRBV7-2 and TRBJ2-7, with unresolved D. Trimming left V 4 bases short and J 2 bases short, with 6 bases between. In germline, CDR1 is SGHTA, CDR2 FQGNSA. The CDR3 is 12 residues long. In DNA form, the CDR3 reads TGTGCCAGCAGCTCTCAAGCCTACGAGCAGTACTTC. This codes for CASSSQAYEQYF.

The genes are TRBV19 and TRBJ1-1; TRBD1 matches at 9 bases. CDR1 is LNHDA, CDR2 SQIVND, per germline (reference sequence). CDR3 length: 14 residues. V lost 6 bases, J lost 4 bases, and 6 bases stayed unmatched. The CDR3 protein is CASRWTGVVTEAFF. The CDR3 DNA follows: TGTGCCAGTAGGTGGACAGGGGTCGTCACTGAAGCTTTCTTT.

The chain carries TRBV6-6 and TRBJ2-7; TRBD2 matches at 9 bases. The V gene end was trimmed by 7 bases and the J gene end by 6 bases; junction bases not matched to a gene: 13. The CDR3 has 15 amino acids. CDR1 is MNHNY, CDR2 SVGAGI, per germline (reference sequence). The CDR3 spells CASKLGAGGPLEQYF. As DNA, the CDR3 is TGTGCCAGCAAATTGGGAGCGGGGGGCCCACTCGAGCAGTACTTC.

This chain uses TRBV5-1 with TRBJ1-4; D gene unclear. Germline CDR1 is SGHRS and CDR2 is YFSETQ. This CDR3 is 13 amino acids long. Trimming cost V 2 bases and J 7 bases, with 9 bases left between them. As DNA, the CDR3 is TGCGCCAGCAGCTTCGGAGGTTCTGAAAAACTGTTTTTT. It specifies CASSFGGSEKLFF.

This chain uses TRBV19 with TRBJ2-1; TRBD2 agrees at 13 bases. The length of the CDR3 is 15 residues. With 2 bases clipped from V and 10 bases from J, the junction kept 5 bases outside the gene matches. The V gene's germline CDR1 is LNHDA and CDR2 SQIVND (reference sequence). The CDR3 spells CASSIQLAGGQEQFF. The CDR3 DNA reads TGTGCCAGTAGTATACAACTAGCGGGGGGGCAGGAGCAGTTCTTC.

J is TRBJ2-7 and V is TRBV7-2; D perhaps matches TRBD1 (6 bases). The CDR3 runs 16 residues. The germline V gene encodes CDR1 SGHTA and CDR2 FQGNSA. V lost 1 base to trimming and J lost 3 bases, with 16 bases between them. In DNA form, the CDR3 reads TGTGCCAGCAGCTTAGGAAGGGGGTGGGGTGTCTACGAGCAGTACTTC. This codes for CASSLGRGWGVYEQYF.

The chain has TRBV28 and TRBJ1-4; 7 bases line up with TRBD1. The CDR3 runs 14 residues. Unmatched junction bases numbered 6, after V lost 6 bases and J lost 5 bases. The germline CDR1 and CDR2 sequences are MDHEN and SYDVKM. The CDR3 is CASSPGGLNEKLFF. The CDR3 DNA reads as TGTGCCAGCAGCCCAGGGGGGCTGAATGAAAAACTGTTTTTT.

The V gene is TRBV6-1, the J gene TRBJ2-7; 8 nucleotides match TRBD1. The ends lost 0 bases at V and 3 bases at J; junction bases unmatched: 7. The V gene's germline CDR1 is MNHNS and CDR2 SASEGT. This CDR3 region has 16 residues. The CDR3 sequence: CASSEASGTGGYEQYF. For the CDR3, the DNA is TGTGCCAGCAGTGAAGCATCCGGGACAGGTGGCTACGAGCAGTACTTC.

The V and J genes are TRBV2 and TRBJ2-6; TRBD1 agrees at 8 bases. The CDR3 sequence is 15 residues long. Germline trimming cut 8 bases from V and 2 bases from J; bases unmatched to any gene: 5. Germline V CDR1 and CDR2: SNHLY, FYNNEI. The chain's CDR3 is CASGQGVPGANVLTF. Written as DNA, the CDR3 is TGTGCCAGCGGACAGGGAGTACCTGGGGCCAACGTCCTGACTTTC.

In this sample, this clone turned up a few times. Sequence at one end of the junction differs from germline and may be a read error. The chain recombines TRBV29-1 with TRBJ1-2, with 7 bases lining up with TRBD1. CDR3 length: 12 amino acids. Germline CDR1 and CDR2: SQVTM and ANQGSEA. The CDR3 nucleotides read TGCAGCGTCGAAGGGGGCCTAGTCGGCTACACCTTC. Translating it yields CSVEGGLVGYTF.